A few counts support the clone carrying this T cell receptor beta chain. The target antigen is unknown. Reverse transcribed after extraction, RNA yielded cDNA as the sequencing template. Assay used: immunoSEQ multiplex PCR; TCRdb lists only in-frame clones, some missing. The sample lists some 200,000 clones; nearly 60% were seen once. Treatment in this sample: oral pan-JAK inhibitor, 5-10 mg twice daily. In alopecia areata patients, both lesional scalp punch biopsies and peripheral blood were collected. These data are taken from a study of CD8+ T cells in alopecia areata. About the research overall: Administration of oral tofacitinib to treated patients was at 5 to 10 mg twice daily. Tofacitinib administration persisted for 6 to 18 months, succeeded by 6 months off drug.

The junction had 3 bases not matched to a gene; V was cut back by 3 bases and J by 3 bases. CDR3 length: 13 residues. The V gene's germline CDR1 is GTSNPN and CDR2 SVGIG (reference sequence). Findings of the study overall: Tofacitinib significantly brought down scalp clonality and expanded CD8+ clones among top 100.

The sample here was CD4+ T cells sorted from blood, taken at week 24, from a patient treated with tofacitinib. The sequence was collected from a human donor with alopecia areata. The chain has TRBV30 and TRBJ2-5; 8 bases match TRBD1. CDR3 protein: CAWSRGQEETQYF. The CDR3 nucleotides are TGTGCCTGGAGCCGGGGACAGGAAGAGACCCAGTACTTC.